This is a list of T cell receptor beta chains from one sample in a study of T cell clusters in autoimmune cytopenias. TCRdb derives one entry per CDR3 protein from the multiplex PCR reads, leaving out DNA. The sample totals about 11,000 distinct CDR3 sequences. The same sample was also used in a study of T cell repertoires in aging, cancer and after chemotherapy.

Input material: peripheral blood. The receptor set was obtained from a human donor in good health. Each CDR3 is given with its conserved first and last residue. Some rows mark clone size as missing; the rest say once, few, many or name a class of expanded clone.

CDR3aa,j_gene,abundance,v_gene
CASSSGQVNQPQHF,TRBJ1-5,-,TRBV18
CASSYSRGQGGYTF,TRBJ1-2,-,TRBV6-6
CASSPDRSDIGSPLHF,TRBJ1-6,-,TRBV6-2/TRBV6-3
CASSYEGVSGNEQFF,TRBJ2-1,-,TRBV6-6
CASSLGGPENIQYF,TRBJ2-4,-,TRBV5-1
CASSFVESRKLFF,TRBJ1-4,-,TRBV5-4
CASSQEYRGTNTGELFF,TRBJ2-2,-,TRBV4-1
CASSLDRPPGNTIYF,TRBJ1-3,-,TRBV28
CATSDPLGEAGSPGELFF,TRBJ2-2,-,TRBV24-1
CASRPTYNYGYTF,TRBJ1-2,-,TRBV6-5
CASSFTGSVPQHF,TRBJ1-5,-,TRBV12-3/TRBV12-4
CASSSYSTNEKLFF,TRBJ1-4,-,TRBV5-6
CASSPLGPGLETQYF,TRBJ2-5,-,TRBV12-3/TRBV12-4
CASSSSGQGYYEQYF,TRBJ2-7,-,TRBV18
CASSLLSSGRGELFF,TRBJ2-2,-,TRBV12-3/TRBV12-4
CASSQSSSWTGAKGYTF,TRBJ1-2,-,TRBV12-3/TRBV12-4
CASSSSRAEAFF,TRBJ1-1,-,TRBV6-6
CASNYRDSRGEQYF,TRBJ2-7,-,TRBV27
CASSPLGQDNQPQHF,TRBJ1-5,-,TRBV18
CASSRRGRTDTQYF,TRBJ2-3,-,TRBV6-2/TRBV6-3
CAITQGSAEKLFF,TRBJ1-4,-,TRBV6-5
CSARDRAGGGKLFF,TRBJ1-4,-,TRBV20-1
CASSRDRGSENTIYF,TRBJ1-3,-,TRBV11-1
CASSLTQLEAFF,TRBJ1-1,-,TRBV7-9
CASSGGWSTNYGYTF,TRBJ1-2,-,TRBV28
CASSIHDRPGGNQPQHF,TRBJ1-5,medium-sized,TRBV19
CASTTGYTEAFF,TRBJ1-1,medium-sized,TRBV11-1
CSVRQGNYGYTF,TRBJ1-2,medium-sized,TRBV29-1
CASSEQGYYGYTF,TRBJ1-2,-,TRBV7-2
CASSLEQGTYNEQFF,TRBJ2-1,-,TRBV7-4
CASSQTSAPTDTQYF,TRBJ2-3,medium-sized,TRBV6-5
CASSPPTSGRGQYF,TRBJ2-7,-,TRBV18
CASSLLTGIYQPQHF,TRBJ1-5,-,TRBV19
CSAREKTGFNNEQFF,TRBJ2-1,-,TRBV20-1
CASSVGRGPYNEQFF,TRBJ2-1,-,TRBV6-1
CASSPGGIGTEAFF,TRBJ1-1,-,TRBV28
CASSSPTKRSSYNEQFF,TRBJ2-1,-,TRBV27
CASSLTGVPGELFF,TRBJ2-2,medium-sized,TRBV6-5
CASSIFGVGAGEQYF,TRBJ2-7,-,TRBV19
CASSLASGRRNEQFF,TRBJ2-1,-,TRBV7-9
CASSYSVEGQTQYF,TRBJ2-5,-,TRBV6-5
CASRSLGETQYF,TRBJ2-5,medium-sized,TRBV19
CASSRTSENTDTQYF,TRBJ2-3,-,TRBV5-1
CASRGDDYNEQFF,TRBJ2-1,-,TRBV5-4
CASSTHRAGNQPQHF,TRBJ1-5,-,TRBV6-2/TRBV6-3
CASSPFTGGGEQYF,TRBJ2-7,-,TRBV18
CASTRDRYSYEQYF,TRBJ2-7,-,TRBV5-1
CASSPALFRGQETQYF,TRBJ2-5,-,TRBV7-2
CASSTGGAGQPQHF,TRBJ1-5,-,TRBV28
CASSSRDRGISYEQYF,TRBJ2-7,-,TRBV6-2/TRBV6-3
CASRPERGVINYGYTF,TRBJ1-2,-,TRBV6-5
CASSLRDRKTQYF,TRBJ2-7,-,TRBV12-3/TRBV12-4
CASRGISNTGELFF,TRBJ2-2,-,TRBV6-1
CASRRQGSLHQPQHF,TRBJ1-5,medium-sized,TRBV6-2/TRBV6-3
CSARKGGGGLNQPQHF,TRBJ1-5,-,TRBV20-1
CASSGGGYTGELFF,TRBJ2-2,-,TRBV6-2/TRBV6-3
CASSFRSYTEAFF,TRBJ1-1,-,TRBV6-2/TRBV6-3
CASSPISREWGTGELFF,TRBJ2-2,-,TRBV7-6
CASSLGQLFTDTQYF,TRBJ2-3,-,TRBV7-9
CASSPTTGELGNTIYF,TRBJ1-3,medium-sized,TRBV18